Shown below are 25 T cell receptor beta chains from a single sample sequenced in a study of identical twins. One entry per CDR3 protein results from TCRdb running MiXCR on the 5' RACE reads. This table holds roughly 240,000 distinct CDR3 sequences, approximately 7% found once. The same specimen was also included in a second study, on yellow fever vaccine responses in identical twins.

Sequencing input: memory (CD45RO+) T cells sorted from blood. These receptors were obtained from a woman aged 18-29 years in good health.

In this sample, this clonotype turned up a few times. J is TRBJ1-6 and V is TRBV3-1, with D maybe TRBD1 (5 bases). Trimming removed 8 bases from V and 9 bases from J, with 11 bases in between. The V gene's germline CDR1 is LGHDT and CDR2 YNNKEL (reference sequence). The CDR3 covers 12 residues. The CDR3 loop is CASGLGTSPLHF. The CDR3 coding sequence is TGTGCCAGCGGCCTCGGGACTTCACCCCTCCACTTT.

The J gene is TRBJ2-2, the V gene TRBV9; D is perhaps TRBD1 or TRBD2 (5 bases each). Germline CDR1 is SGDLS and CDR2 is YYNGEE. The V and J ends lost 0 bases and 0 bases respectively, with 9 bases between them. CDR3 length: 16 amino acids. CDR3 nucleotides: TGTGCCAGCAGCGTAGCCGGGACGGCGAACACCGGGGAGCTGTTTTTT. This codes for CASSVAGTANTGELFF.

This clonotype showed up many times. The rearrangement joins TRBV20-1 to TRBJ2-7; D not resolved. Per the germline V gene, CDR1 is DFQATT and CDR2 is SNEGSKA (reference sequence). The V end lost 4 bases, the J end lost 5 bases, and 12 bases lay between the germline ends. The CDR3 has 12 amino acids. CDR3 coding DNA: TGCAGTGCTAAGATGGCACTGGACGAGCAGTACTTC. Protein sequence: CSAKMALDEQYF.

Many counts were recorded for this clonotype. Here the CDR3 DNA reads TGTGCCAGCAGCTTAGCCTACGAGCAGTACTTC. This gives the protein CASSLAYEQYF. The chain links TRBV11-2 to TRBJ2-7; D gene unclear. V was cut by 1 base and J by 2 bases, with 0 bases left in between. The CDR3 contains 11 residues. Per the germline V gene, CDR1 is SGHAT and CDR2 is FQNNGV.

This clonotype has a handful of counts. The gene calls are TRBV18 and TRBJ1-2; 9 bases line up with TRBD1. V shed 4 bases and J 6 bases; nucleotides not matched to a gene: 9. Germline CDR1 and CDR2: KGHSH and LQKENI. This CDR3 has 15 amino acids. The chain's CDR3 is CASSLEPGQGNGYTF. The CDR3 bases are TGTGCCAGCTCACTTGAACCCGGACAGGGGAATGGCTACACCTTC.

This clonotype has just a few counts. V and J are TRBV4-2 and TRBJ1-6, with D perhaps TRBD1 (5 bases). V lost 0 bases and J 5 bases, leaving 11 bases between the germline ends. Germline lookup yields CDR1 LGHNA and CDR2 YNFKEQ. This CDR3 is 16 amino acids long. CDR3 loop: CASSQEAGRDNSPLHF. Here the CDR3 DNA reads TGTGCCAGCAGCCAAGAGGCAGGGCGGGATAATTCACCCCTCCACTTT.

J is TRBJ2-5 and V is TRBV7-7; D remains ambiguous. Per the germline V gene, CDR1 is SSHAT and CDR2 is FNYEAQ (reference sequence). V gave up 4 bases and J gave up 4 bases, with 10 bases separating them. The CDR3 consists of 13 residues. The CDR3 region has the DNA TGTGCCAGCAGCTCGGATAGAGGAGAGACCCAGTACTTC. Its protein is CASSSDRGETQYF.

The sample holds many counts of this clonotype. The chain uses TRBV6-4 and TRBJ2-3; 9 bases are shared with TRBD2. V lost 6 bases and J lost 1; bases outside the gene matches: 5. The CDR3 has 15 amino acids. Germline V CDR1 and CDR2: MRHNA, SNTAGT. Here the CDR3 reads CASSTASGGTDTQYF. The DNA of the CDR3 is TGTGCCAGCAGCACTGCTAGCGGGGGCACAGATACGCAGTATTTT.

This clonotype was picked up a small number of times. The chain has TRBV29-1 and TRBJ2-1; TRBD1 agrees at 10 bases. The junction had 7 bases not matched to a gene; V was cut back by 7 bases and J by 4 bases. Germline lookup yields CDR1 SQVTM and CDR2 ANQGSEA. This CDR3 has 14 residues. CDR3 amino acids: CSAGQGGTYNEQFF. In DNA, the CDR3 is TGCAGCGCAGGACAGGGGGGGACATACAATGAGCAGTTCTTC.

This clonotype was seen at least ten times. V gene TRBV29-1 combines with J gene TRBJ2-3, with a possible D match to TRBD2 (7 bases). The V gene lost 4 bases and the J gene lost 2 bases, with 16 bases spanning the gap. Germline V gives CDR1 SQVTM, CDR2 ANQGSEA. CDR3 length: 15 residues. CDR3 nucleotides: TGCAGCGTTGTAGGGGCGGGGGCCAACACAGATACGCAGTATTTT. Translated: CSVVGAGANTDTQYF.

CDR3 sequence: CASSWTRVNTEAFF. CDR3 nucleotide sequence: TGTGCCAGCAGCTGGACACGGGTGAACACTGAAGCTTTCTTT. This chain uses TRBV3-1 with TRBJ1-1, with D tentatively TRBD1 (5 bases). The V gene lost 5 bases and the J gene lost 0 bases, with 10 bases spanning the gap. Germline loops: CDR1 LGHDT, CDR2 YNNKEL (reference sequence). This CDR3 is built from 14 residues.

This clonotype occurred a few times. The CDR3 here is CASSLGLAGAEQYF. DNA of the CDR3: TGTGCCAGCAGTTTAGGCTTAGCGGGAGCCGAGCAGTACTTC. The V gene is TRBV12-3 or TRBV12-4, the J gene TRBJ2-7; TRBD2 matches at 9 bases. The CDR3 spans 14 residues. V dropped 1 base and J dropped 6; count of bases not matched to a gene: 4.

The sample holds a few counts of this clonotype. V usage is TRBV10-3 and J usage is TRBJ2-1, with unresolved D. This CDR3 has 15 residues. V was trimmed by 2 bases and J by 5 bases, leaving 13 bases between them. Per the germline V gene, CDR1 is ENHRY and CDR2 is SYGVKD. As DNA, the CDR3 is TGTGCCATCAGTGAGGCTGTCGCTTCCCACAATGAGCAGTTCTTC. Its protein product is CAISEAVASHNEQFF.

The CDR3 spells CASSFGGTGGAGGTQYF. In DNA, the CDR3 is TGTGCCAGCAGTTTCGGGGGGACAGGGGGCGCAGGTGGTACGCAGTATTTT. This chain joins TRBV12-3 or TRBV12-4 and TRBJ2-3; 12 bases map to TRBD1. V lost 3 bases, J lost 8 bases, and 12 bases stayed unmatched. The CDR3 length is 17 residues.

In its sample, this clonotype was seen a few times. This chain uses TRBV7-8 with TRBJ2-7; possible D gene TRBD1, 5 bases. CDR3 length: 14 residues. V lost 5 bases to trimming and J lost 5 bases, with 16 bases between them. CDR1 and CDR2 (germline): SGHVS, FQNEAQ. The CDR3 loop is CASSALPQGNEQYV. CDR3 in DNA: TGTGCCAGCAGCGCCCTCCCCCAGGGAAACGAGCAGTACGTC.

The V and J genes are TRBV24-1 and TRBJ2-5, with 7 bases aligning to TRBD1. With V trimmed by 11 bases and J by 5 bases, 16 bases remained unmatched. The germline V gene has CDR1 KGHDR and CDR2 SFDVKD. This CDR3 comprises 15 residues. DNA for the CDR3: TGTGCCAGCCAACAGGGGCCACCTGAGGACGAGACCCAGTACTTC. Translation: CASQQGPPEDETQYF.

This clonotype was recorded many times. This chain connects TRBV6-1 to TRBJ2-1, with TRBD2 matching over 15 bases. Unmatched junction bases numbered 11, after V lost 2 bases and J lost 0 bases. This CDR3 has 21 amino acids. Germline V CDR1 and CDR2: MNHNS, SASEGT. DNA of the CDR3: TGTGCCAGCAGTGAAACCGGGACTAGCGGGGGGTCATACTACTCCTACAATGAGCAGTTCTTC. This sequence encodes CASSETGTSGGSYYSYNEQFF.

The V call is TRBV14, the J call TRBJ2-3, with D possibly being TRBD1 (5 bases). The CDR3 extends over 15 amino acids. Germline values: CDR1 SGHDN, CDR2 FVKESK. V dropped 2 bases and J dropped 6 bases, with 15 bases sitting between them. The chain's CDR3 is CASSQHLQVGDTQYF. CDR3 DNA sequence: TGTGCCAGCAGCCAACACTTACAGGTCGGGGATACGCAGTATTTT. Full variable domain (remainder filled in from reference TRBV14 and TRBJ2-3): EAGVTQFPSHSVIEKGQTVTLRCDPISGHDNLYWYRRVMGKEIKFLLHFVKESKQDESGMPNNRFLAERTGGTYSTLKVQPAELEDSGVYFCASSQHLQVGDTQYFGPGTRLTVL.

This sequence joins TRBV12-3 or TRBV12-4 and TRBJ1-2, with D unresolved. V dropped 6 bases and J dropped 4 bases, with 15 bases sitting between them. The CDR3 length is 14 residues. The CDR3 coding sequence is TGTGCCAGCAGCGACCTCCCGTCAATCTATGGCTACACCTTC. This sequence encodes CASSDLPSIYGYTF.

This clonotype was picked up a small number of times. The genes are TRBV7-6 and TRBJ2-5; 12 bases line up with TRBD2. This CDR3 is built from 15 residues. Trimming cost V 5 bases and J 5 bases; bases outside gene matches: 6. Per germline, CDR1 SGHVS and CDR2 FNYEAQ. CDR3 in amino acids: CASSPGLAGKETQYF. The CDR3 DNA follows: TGTGCCAGCAGCCCTGGACTAGCGGGGAAGGAGACCCAGTACTTC.

The CDR3 protein is CSAERTAEAFF. DNA of the CDR3: TGCAGCGCCGAGAGGACGGCTGAAGCTTTCTTT. The J gene is TRBJ1-1, the V gene TRBV29-1; no definite D call. The germline gives CDR1 SQVTM, CDR2 ANQGSEA. V was clipped by 7 bases and J by 6 bases, with 12 bases between them. The CDR3 length is 11 residues.

The table lists this clonotype with many counts. The chain uses TRBV24-1 and TRBJ2-1, with 13 bases matching TRBD2. J was trimmed by 0 bases and V by 3 bases; bases with no gene match: 7. CDR3 length: 19 residues. In germline, CDR1 is KGHDR, CDR2 SFDVKD. The CDR3: CATSDGLAGASYSYNEQFF. CDR3 nucleotide sequence: TGTGCCACCAGTGATGGACTAGCGGGGGCCTCTTACTCCTACAATGAGCAGTTCTTC.

This clonotype has a count of ten or more. V gene TRBV28 combines with J gene TRBJ2-7, with TRBD2 matching over 11 bases. The CDR3 totals 15 residues. CDR1 and CDR2 from the germline V gene are MDHEN and SYDVKM. The junction had 4 bases not matched to a gene; V was cut back by 1 base and J by 5 bases. The CDR3 DNA is TGTGCCAGCAGTTTATTACTAGCGGGAGATCACGAGCAGTACTTC. Translated, it gives CASSLLLAGDHEQYF.

This clonotype was counted between two and nine times. V and J are TRBV29-1 and TRBJ2-5; D remains ambiguous. CDR1 is SQVTM, CDR2 ANQGSEA, per germline. V gave up 4 bases and J gave up 5 bases, with 8 bases separating them. The length of the CDR3 is 11 residues. The CDR3 spells CSVVIGETQYF. CDR3 DNA sequence: TGCAGCGTTGTGATTGGTGAGACCCAGTACTTC.

This clonotype was picked up a small number of times. The CDR3 DNA reads TGCGCCAGCAGCCAATTGGGAATAAGCACAGATACGCAGTATTTT. This gives the protein CASSQLGISTDTQYF. The V call is TRBV4-1, the J call TRBJ2-3; D is undetermined. This CDR3 contains 15 residues. Germline V lookup: CDR1 MGHRA, CDR2 YSYEKL. V was shortened by 2 bases and J by 0 bases, with 9 bases between the two germline ends.